These 5 T cell receptor beta chains were all obtained from the same sample, sequenced in a study of CD8+ T cells in alopecia areata. The authors extracted RNA and reverse transcribed it into cDNA as the sequencing template. Repertoires were generated with immunoSEQ multiplex PCR, while TCRdb's copy carries only in-frame clones and drops some. Here the sample spans roughly 220,000 clones, approximately 65% being singletons. Documented treatment: oral pan-JAK inhibitor, 5-10 mg twice daily. The source was CD4+ T cells sorted from blood, collected at approximately week 42, from a patient treated with tofacitinib. These receptors were obtained from a human donor with alopecia areata.

The chain recombines TRBV10-3 with TRBJ2-7; TRBD1 matches 7 bases. The CDR3 is made up of 15 amino acids. Trimming removed 7 bases from V and 5 bases from J; junction bases left unmatched: 14. Germline-derived CDR1 and CDR2 are ENHRY and SYGVKD. In nucleotides, the CDR3 is TGTGCCATCACCGCGACAGGGAAGGATCGCGACGAGCAGTACTTC. Its translation is CAITATGKDRDEQYF.

The rearrangement uses TRBV7-2 and TRBJ2-5; a possible D gene is TRBD1 (5 bases). V was pared by 1 base and J by 4 bases, with 10 bases between. The CDR3 covers 14 residues. CDR1 and CDR2 from the germline V gene are SGHTA and FQGNSA. The CDR3 region is CASSLVAGPETQYF. In DNA form, the CDR3 reads TGTGCCAGCAGCTTAGTGGCAGGGCCAGAGACCCAGTACTTC.

V gene TRBV29-1 combines with J gene TRBJ2-1; 11 bases are a match to TRBD2. J lost 4 bases, V lost 5 bases, and 7 bases had no gene match. The CDR3 is made up of 15 amino acids. The V gene's germline CDR1 is SQVTM and CDR2 ANQGSEA. CDR3 DNA: TGCAGCGTTCGGGCTAGCGGGGGGAGTTACAATGAGCAGTTCTTC. Residues: CSVRASGGSYNEQFF.

The gene calls are TRBV23-1 and TRBJ1-2; 10 bases align to TRBD1. TRBV23-1 is an open reading frame, and its role is uncertain. The length of the CDR3 is 15 residues. Trimming took 6 bases from V and 2 from J; bases not matched to a gene: 6. CDR3 protein: CASSLLGQGNYGYTF. In DNA, the CDR3 is TGCGCCAGCAGCCTACTGGGACAGGGGAACTATGGCTACACCTTC.

The chain has TRBV9 and TRBJ2-5; 8 bases match TRBD1. The CDR3 runs 15 residues. The junction had 7 bases not matched to a gene; V was cut back by 3 bases and J by 3 bases. Germline CDR1 is SGDLS and CDR2 is YYNGEE. For the CDR3, the DNA is TGTGCCAGCAGCGAGGGGACAGGACGGGAAGAGACCCAGTACTTC. Translating it yields CASSEGTGREETQYF. Full variable domain (missing parts from reference TRBV9 and TRBJ2-5): DSGVTQTPKHLITATGQRVTLRCSPRSGDLSVYWYQQSLDQGLQFLIQYYNGEERAKGNILERFSAQQFPDLHSELNLSSLELGDSALYFCASSEGTGREETQYFGPGTRLLVL.